The source of this T cell receptor beta chain is a study of human T cells and chemical hapten exposure. Study-level points and caveats: Expanded TCRs created a significantly greater count of big CDR3 similarity clusters than controls did.

Time point here: patch test 1, 2 weeks after DPC sensitization. Treatment: therapeutic diphenylcyclopropenone sensitization with weekly scalp DPC. This clonotype was detected ten times or more. Antigen: not known. The V gene lost 5 bases and the J gene lost 11 bases, with 12 bases spanning the gap. Per the germline V gene, CDR1 is SGHTA and CDR2 is FQGNSA. This CDR3 is 11 amino acids long. Attachment of unique molecular identifiers to individual cDNA molecules was performed in the library. Original methodology: Sampled TCR counts reached a median of 95,638 per sample, with values ranging from roughly 20,000 to 750,000. TCRdb re-called the RACE reads with MiXCR, one entry per CDR3 protein. These V and J calls rely on TCRdb rather than the paper's analysis. The table includes 340,000 or so distinct CDR3 sequences, approximately 6.3% detected once.

The sequencing used whole blood, collected in connection with sensitization to the hapten diphenylcyclopropenone (DPC). The chain links TRBV7-2 to TRBJ1-1; no definite D call. The receptor comes from a woman between 18 and 29 years old with alopecia areata. Some clones in this sample may be carry-over from other donors' samples. CDR3: CASSLRVSAFF. In DNA form, the CDR3 reads TGTGCCAGCAGCCTCCGCGTGTCGGCTTTCTTT. The entire variable domain, with the rest obtained from reference TRBV7-2 and TRBJ1-1, is as follows: GAGVSQSPSNKVTEKGKDVELRCDPISGHTALYWYRQSLGQGLEFLIYFQGNSAPDKSGLPSDRFSAERTGGSVSTLTIQRTQQEDSAVYLCASSLRVSAFFGQGTRLTVV.